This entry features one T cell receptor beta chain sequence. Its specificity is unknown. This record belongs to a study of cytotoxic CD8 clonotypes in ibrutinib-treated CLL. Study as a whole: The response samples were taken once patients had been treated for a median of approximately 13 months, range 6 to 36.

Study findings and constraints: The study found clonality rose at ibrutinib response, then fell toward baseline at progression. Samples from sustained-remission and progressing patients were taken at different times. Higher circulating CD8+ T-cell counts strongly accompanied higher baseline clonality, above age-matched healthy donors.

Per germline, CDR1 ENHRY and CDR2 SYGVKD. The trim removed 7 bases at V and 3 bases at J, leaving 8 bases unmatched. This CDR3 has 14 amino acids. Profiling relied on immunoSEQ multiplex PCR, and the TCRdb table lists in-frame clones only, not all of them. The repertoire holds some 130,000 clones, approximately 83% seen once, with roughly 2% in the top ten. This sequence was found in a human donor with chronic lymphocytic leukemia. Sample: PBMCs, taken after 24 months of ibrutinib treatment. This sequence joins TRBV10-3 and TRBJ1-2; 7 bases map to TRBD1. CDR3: CAIKKTGTDYGYTF. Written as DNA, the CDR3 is TGTGCCATCAAGAAGACAGGGACCGACTATGGCTACACCTTC.